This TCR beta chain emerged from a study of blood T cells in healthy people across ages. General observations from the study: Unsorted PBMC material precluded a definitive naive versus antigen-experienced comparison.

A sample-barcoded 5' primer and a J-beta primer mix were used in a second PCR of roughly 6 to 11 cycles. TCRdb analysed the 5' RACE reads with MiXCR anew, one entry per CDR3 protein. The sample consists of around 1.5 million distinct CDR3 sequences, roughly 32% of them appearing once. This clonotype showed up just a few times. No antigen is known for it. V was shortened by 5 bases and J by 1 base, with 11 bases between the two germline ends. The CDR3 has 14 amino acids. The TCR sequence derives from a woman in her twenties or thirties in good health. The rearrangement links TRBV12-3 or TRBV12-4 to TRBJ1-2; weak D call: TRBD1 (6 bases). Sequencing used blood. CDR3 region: CASSGGQDNYGYTF. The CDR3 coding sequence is TGTGCCAGCAGTGGGGGCCAGGATAACTATGGCTACACCTTC.